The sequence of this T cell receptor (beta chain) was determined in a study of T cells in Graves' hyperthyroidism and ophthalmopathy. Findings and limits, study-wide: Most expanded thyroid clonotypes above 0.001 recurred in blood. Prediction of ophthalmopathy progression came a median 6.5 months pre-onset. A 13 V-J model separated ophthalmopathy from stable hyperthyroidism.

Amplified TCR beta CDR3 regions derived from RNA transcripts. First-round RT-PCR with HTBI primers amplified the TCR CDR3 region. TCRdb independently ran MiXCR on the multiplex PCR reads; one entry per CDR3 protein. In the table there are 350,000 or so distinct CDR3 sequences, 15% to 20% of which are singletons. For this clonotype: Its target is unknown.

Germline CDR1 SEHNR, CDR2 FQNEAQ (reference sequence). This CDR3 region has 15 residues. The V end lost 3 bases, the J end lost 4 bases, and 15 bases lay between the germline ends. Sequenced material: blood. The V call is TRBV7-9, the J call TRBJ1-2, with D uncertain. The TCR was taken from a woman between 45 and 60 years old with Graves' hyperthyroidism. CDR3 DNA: TGTGCCAGCAGCTTTGGGGAAGCCAGTGGCTATGGCTACACCTTC. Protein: CASSFGEASGYGYTF. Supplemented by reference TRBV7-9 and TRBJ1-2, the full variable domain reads DTGVSQNPRHKITKRGQNVTFRCDPISEHNRLYWYRQTLGQGPEFLTYFQNEAQLEKSRLLSDRFSAERPKGSFSTLEIQRTEQGDSAMYLCASSFGEASGYGYTFGSGTRLTVV.